The source of this T cell receptor (beta chain) is a study of cytomegalovirus exposure and HLA in healthy donors. This CDR3 is 15 amino acids long. The germline gives CDR1 SGHRS, CDR2 YFSETQ. V dropped 1 base and J dropped 0 bases, with 10 bases sitting between them. A single count supports this clone. This PCR relied on a set of 60 Vbeta primers and 13 Jbeta primers. Libraries were prepared by immunoSEQ multiplex PCR; TCRdb keeps only in-frame clonotypes and omits some of them. The sample lists 170,000 or so clones; 80% to 90% were seen once. The sequencing sample was made of PBMCs. This clonotype originated in a girl aged 10 to 17 in good health and CMV-seropositive. The rearrangement uses TRBV5-1 and TRBJ1-1; maybe TRBD1 (5 bases). CDR3 amino acids: CASSLRQGMNTEAFF. In nucleotides, the CDR3 is TGCGCCAGCAGCTTGCGGCAGGGAATGAACACTGAAGCTTTCTTT.